This passage covers 11 T cell receptor beta chains from one sample sequenced in a study of blood T cell repertoires in COVID-19. Profiled with immunoSEQ multiplex PCR; TCRdb holds only in-frame clones, not every one. The data contain over 200,000 clones, about 90% of them singletons. The sequencing input was peripheral blood. The receptors were sampled from a man between 40 and 49 years old with active or convalescent COVID-19.

The V call is TRBV27, the J call TRBJ2-3; D is perhaps TRBD2 (6 bases). With 10 bases removed from V and 0 bases from J, the gap between germline ends came to 11 bases. In germline, CDR1 is MNHEY, CDR2 SMNVEV (reference sequence). The CDR3 covers 13 residues. CDR3 sequence (DNA): TGTGCCACCGGGGGACTCAGCACAGATACGCAGTATTTT. This codes for CATGGLSTDTQYF.

This chain joins TRBV7-9 and TRBJ1-1; D may be TRBD1 (5 bases). This CDR3 has 13 residues. Trimming took off 5 bases at V and 5 bases at J, with 12 bases between the two ends. In germline, CDR1 is SEHNR, CDR2 FQNEAQ (reference sequence). CDR3 loop: CASSRPGGTEAFF. CDR3 nucleotide sequence: TGTGCCAGCAGCCGACCGGGGGGAACTGAAGCTTTCTTT.

J is TRBJ1-3 and V is TRBV7-8; D is unclear. CDR1 is SGHVS and CDR2 is FQNEAQ in the germline V gene. The V end lost 2 bases, the J end lost 4 bases, and 21 bases lay between the germline ends. The CDR3 consists of 18 residues. This chain's CDR3 is CASSLFFPGQASGNTIYF. The CDR3 DNA reads TGTGCCAGCAGCTTATTTTTCCCTGGGCAGGCCTCAGGAAACACCATATATTTT. The variable domain in full, with the rest retrieved from reference TRBV7-8 and TRBJ1-3, is GAGVSQSPRYKVAKRGQDVALRCDPISGHVSLFWYQQALGQGPEFLTYFQNEAQLDKSGLPSDRFFAERPEGSVSTLKIQRTQQEDSAVYLCASSLFFPGQASGNTIYFGEGSWLTVV.

The chain is built from TRBV5-4 and TRBJ1-1, with D perhaps TRBD1 (6 bases). This CDR3 spans 17 amino acids. V dropped 4 bases and J dropped 1 base, with 20 bases sitting between them. Germline V gives CDR1 SGHNT, CDR2 YYREEE (reference sequence). CDR3 coding DNA: TGTGCCAGCAGCATTGCTATAAACCCGGGACAGAACACTGAAGCTTTCTTT. This gives the protein CASSIAINPGQNTEAFF. The whole variable domain, remainder taken from reference TRBV5-4 and TRBJ1-1, is ETGVTQSPTHLIKTRGQQVTLRCSSQSGHNTVSWYQQALGQGPQFIFQYYREEENGRGNFPPRFSGLQFPNYSSELNVNALELDDSALYLCASSIAINPGQNTEAFFGQGTRLTVV.

The chain carries TRBV28 and TRBJ2-7; TRBD2 matches at 12 bases. The CDR3 has 16 residues. Germline lookup yields CDR1 MDHEN and CDR2 SYDVKM. After removal of 6 bases from V and 0 bases from J, the junction contained 6 bases not matched to a gene. This CDR3 reads CASSPLAGGYSYEQYF. CDR3 bases: TGTGCCAGCAGCCCTCTAGCGGGAGGGTACTCCTACGAGCAGTACTTC.

The chain joins TRBV18 to TRBJ2-1; no clear D gene. The length of the CDR3 is 15 residues. The germline CDR1 and CDR2 sequences are KGHSH and LQKENI. Trimming removed 3 bases at V and 0 bases at J, with 9 bases between. CDR3 in DNA: TGTGCCAGCTCACCCACTCACCCCTCCTACAATGAGCAGTTCTTC. It is translated as CASSPTHPSYNEQFF.

This chain links TRBV5-6 with TRBJ2-1; 13 bases align to TRBD2. This CDR3 is 16 amino acids long. Germline V gene sequence: CDR1 SGHDT, CDR2 YYEEEE. V shed 3 bases and J 3 bases; nucleotides not matched to a gene: 3. In DNA, the CDR3 is TGTGCCAGCAGCTGGGGGACTAGCGGGGTCTACAATGAGCAGTTCTTC. Translation gives CASSWGTSGVYNEQFF. Drawing the rest from reference TRBV5-6 and TRBJ2-1, the complete variable domain is DAGVTQSPTHLIKTRGQQVTLRCSPKSGHDTVSWYQQALGQGPQFIFQYYEEEERQRGNFPDRFSGHQFPNYSSELNVNALLLGDSALYLCASSWGTSGVYNEQFFGPGTRLTVL.

The chain recombines TRBV30 with TRBJ1-2; D is unclear. This CDR3 contains 12 residues. The ends were cut back, 4 bases at V and 4 bases at J, with 10 bases in the middle. Germline lookup yields CDR1 GTSNPN and CDR2 SVGIG (reference sequence). The CDR3 region is CAWNLWSYGYTF. As DNA, the CDR3 is TGTGCCTGGAACCTATGGTCCTATGGCTACACCTTC.

V gene TRBV19 combines with J gene TRBJ1-1; D gene ambiguous. The CDR3 extends over 17 amino acids. The germline V and J ends were trimmed by 2 bases and 1 base, with 17 bases remaining between them. Germline V CDR1 and CDR2: LNHDA, SQIVND (reference sequence). The CDR3 coding sequence is TGTGCCAGTAGTATAATTCGGGAAGGGCAAAGGAACACTGAAGCTTTCTTT. This gives the protein CASSIIREGQRNTEAFF.

The chain carries TRBV28 and TRBJ1-3; tentative D call: TRBD1 (5 bases). Trimming took 2 bases from V and 3 from J, leaving 11 bases between them. CDR1 MDHEN and CDR2 SYDVKM come from the germline V gene. CDR3 size: 15 residues. The DNA of the CDR3 is TGTGCCAGCAGTTTACGGGGGACGGGTGGAAACACCATATATTTT. It translates to CASSLRGTGGNTIYF.

The V gene is TRBV5-1, the J gene TRBJ2-1; 11 bases line up with TRBD2. From germline, CDR1 is SGHRS and CDR2 YFSETQ. The CDR3 extends over 17 amino acids. Trimming removed 9 bases from V and 5 bases from J; junction bases left unmatched: 16. The CDR3 here is CANRQGPGLAVNNEQFF. CDR3 DNA sequence: TGCGCCAACCGACAGGGGCCGGGACTAGCGGTAAACAATGAGCAGTTCTTC.